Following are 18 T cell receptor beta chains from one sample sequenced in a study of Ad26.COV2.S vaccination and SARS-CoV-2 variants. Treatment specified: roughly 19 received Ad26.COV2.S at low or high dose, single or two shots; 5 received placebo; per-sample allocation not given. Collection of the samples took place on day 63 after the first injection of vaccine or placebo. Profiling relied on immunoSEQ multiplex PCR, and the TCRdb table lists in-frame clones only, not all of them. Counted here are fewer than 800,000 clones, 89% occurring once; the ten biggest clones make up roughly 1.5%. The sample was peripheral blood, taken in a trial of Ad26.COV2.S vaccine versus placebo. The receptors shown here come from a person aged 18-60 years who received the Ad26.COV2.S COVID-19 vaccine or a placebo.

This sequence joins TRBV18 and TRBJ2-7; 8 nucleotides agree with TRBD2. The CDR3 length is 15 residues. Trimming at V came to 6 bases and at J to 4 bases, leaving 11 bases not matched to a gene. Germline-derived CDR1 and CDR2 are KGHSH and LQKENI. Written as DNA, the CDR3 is TGTGCCAGCTCCCTCTCCGGGACTAGTGGTTACGAGCAGTACTTC. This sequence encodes CASSLSGTSGYEQYF. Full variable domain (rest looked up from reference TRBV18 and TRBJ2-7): NAGVMQNPRHLVRRRGQEARLRCSPMKGHSHVYWYRQLPEEGLKFMVYLQKENIIDESGMPKERFSAEFPKEGPSILRIQQVVRGDSAAYFCASSLSGTSGYEQYFGPGTRLTVT.

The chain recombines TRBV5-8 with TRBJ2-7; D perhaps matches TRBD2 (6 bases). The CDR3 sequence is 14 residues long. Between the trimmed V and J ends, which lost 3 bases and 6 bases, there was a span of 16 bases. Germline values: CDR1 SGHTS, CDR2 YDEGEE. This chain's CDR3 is CASSSRQGLGEQYF. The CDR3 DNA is TGTGCCAGCAGCTCTCGTCAGGGACTGGGCGAGCAGTACTTC.

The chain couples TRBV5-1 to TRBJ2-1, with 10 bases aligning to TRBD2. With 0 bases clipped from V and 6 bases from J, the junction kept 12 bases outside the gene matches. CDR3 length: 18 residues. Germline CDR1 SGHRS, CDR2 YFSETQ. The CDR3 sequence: CASSLGLAGAYLLNEQFF. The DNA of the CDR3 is TGCGCCAGCAGCTTGGGTCTAGCGGGAGCCTACCTCCTCAATGAGCAGTTCTTC.

CDR3 in DNA: TGTGCCAGCAGCCCCCGGGCCCCACTAGCGGGTCTTACAATGGTGCAGTTCTTC. Protein: CASSPRAPLAGLTMVQFF. This rearrangement joins TRBV7-2 to TRBJ2-1; 9 bases line up with TRBD2. The junction had 23 bases not matched to a gene; V was cut back by 5 bases and J by 12 bases. This CDR3 has 18 amino acids. CDR1 is SGHTA, CDR2 FQGNSA, per germline. Supplemented by reference TRBV7-2 and TRBJ2-1, the full variable domain reads GAGVSQSPSNKVTEKGKDVELRCDPISGHTALYWYRQSLGQGLEFLIYFQGNSAPDKSGLPSDRFSAERTGGSVSTLTIQRTQQEDSAVYLCASSPRAPLAGLTMVQFFGPGTRLTVL.

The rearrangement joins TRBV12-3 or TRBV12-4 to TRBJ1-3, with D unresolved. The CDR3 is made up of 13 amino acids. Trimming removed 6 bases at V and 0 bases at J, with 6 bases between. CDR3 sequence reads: CASRQSSGNTIYF. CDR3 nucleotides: TGTGCCAGCAGACAGAGCTCTGGAAACACCATATATTTT.

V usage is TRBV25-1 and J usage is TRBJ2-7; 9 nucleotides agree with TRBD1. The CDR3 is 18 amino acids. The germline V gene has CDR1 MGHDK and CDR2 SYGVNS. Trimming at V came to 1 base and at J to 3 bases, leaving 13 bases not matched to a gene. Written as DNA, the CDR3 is TGTGCCAGCAGTGAATGGGTTTCCGGGACAGGGAGAATCTACGAGCAGTACTTC. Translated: CASSEWVSGTGRIYEQYF.

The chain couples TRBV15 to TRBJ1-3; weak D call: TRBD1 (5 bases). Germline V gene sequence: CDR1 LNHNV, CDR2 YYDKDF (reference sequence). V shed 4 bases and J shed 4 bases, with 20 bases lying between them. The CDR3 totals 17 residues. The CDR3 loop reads CATSTDPGRVSGNTIYF. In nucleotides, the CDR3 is TGTGCCACCAGCACAGATCCGGGGCGGGTATCCGGAAACACCATATATTTT.

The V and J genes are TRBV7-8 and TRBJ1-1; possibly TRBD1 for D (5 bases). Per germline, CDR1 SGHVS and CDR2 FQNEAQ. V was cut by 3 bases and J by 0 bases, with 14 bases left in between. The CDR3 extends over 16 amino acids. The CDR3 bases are TGTGCCAGCAGCTTGGGTGCGGGACTCATGAACACTGAAGCTTTCTTT. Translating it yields CASSLGAGLMNTEAFF.

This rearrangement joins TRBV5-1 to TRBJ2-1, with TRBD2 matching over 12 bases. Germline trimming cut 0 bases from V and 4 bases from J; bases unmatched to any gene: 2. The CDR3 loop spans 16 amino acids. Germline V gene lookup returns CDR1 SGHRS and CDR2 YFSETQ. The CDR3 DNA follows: TGCGCCAGCAGCTTGGGTACTAGCGGGGGGTACAATGAGCAGTTCTTC. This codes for CASSLGTSGGYNEQFF. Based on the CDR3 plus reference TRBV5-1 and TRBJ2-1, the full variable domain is KAGVTQTPRYLIKTRGQQVTLSCSPISGHRSVSWYQQTPGQGLQFLFEYFSETQRNKGNFPGRFSGRQFSNSRSEMNVSTLELGDSALYLCASSLGTSGGYNEQFFGPGTRLTVL.

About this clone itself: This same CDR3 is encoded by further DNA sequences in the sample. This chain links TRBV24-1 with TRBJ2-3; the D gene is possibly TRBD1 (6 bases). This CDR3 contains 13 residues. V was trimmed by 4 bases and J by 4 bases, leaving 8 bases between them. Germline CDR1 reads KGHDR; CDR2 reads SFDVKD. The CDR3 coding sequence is TGTGCCACCAGTGAATCAGGGGCAGATACGCAGTATTTT. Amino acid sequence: CATSESGADTQYF.

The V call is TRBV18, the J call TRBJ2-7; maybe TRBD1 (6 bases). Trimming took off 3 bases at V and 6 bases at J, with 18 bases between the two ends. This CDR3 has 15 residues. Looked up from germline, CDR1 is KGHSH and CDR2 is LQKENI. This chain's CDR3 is CASSPTWGQEGEQYF. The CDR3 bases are TGTGCCAGCTCACCGACCTGGGGGCAAGAGGGCGAGCAGTACTTC.

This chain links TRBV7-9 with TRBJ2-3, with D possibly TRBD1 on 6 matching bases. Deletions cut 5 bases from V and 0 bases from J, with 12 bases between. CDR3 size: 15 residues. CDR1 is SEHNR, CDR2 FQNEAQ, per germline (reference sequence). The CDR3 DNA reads TGTGCCAGCAGCAGACAGGCCCTTAGCACAGATACGCAGTATTTT. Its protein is CASSRQALSTDTQYF.

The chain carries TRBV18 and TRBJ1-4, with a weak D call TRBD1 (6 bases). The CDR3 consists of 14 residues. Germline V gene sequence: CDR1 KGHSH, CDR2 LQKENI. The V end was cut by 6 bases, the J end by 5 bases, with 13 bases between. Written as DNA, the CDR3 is TGTGCCAGCTCCCAGGGAAGGGGGAATGAAAAACTGTTTTTT. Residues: CASSQGRGNEKLFF.

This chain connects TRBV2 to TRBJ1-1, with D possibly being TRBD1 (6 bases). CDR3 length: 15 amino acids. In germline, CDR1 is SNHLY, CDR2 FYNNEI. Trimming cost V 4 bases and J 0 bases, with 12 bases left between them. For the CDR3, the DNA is TGTGCCAGCAGTGGGGGGCAGGGACTGAACACTGAAGCTTTCTTT. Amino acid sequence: CASSGGQGLNTEAFF.

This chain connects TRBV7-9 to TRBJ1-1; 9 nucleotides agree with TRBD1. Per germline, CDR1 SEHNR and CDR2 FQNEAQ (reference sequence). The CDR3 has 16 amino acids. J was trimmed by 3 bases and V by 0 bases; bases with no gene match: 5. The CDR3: CASSLADRGADTEAFF. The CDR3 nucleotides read TGTGCCAGCAGCTTAGCTGACAGGGGGGCGGACACTGAAGCTTTCTTT.

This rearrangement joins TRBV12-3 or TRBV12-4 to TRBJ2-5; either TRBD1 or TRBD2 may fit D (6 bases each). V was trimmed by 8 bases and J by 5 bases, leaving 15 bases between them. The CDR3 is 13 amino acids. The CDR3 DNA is TGTGCCAGCTTGTGGGGGGCCGGGGAGACCCAGTACTTC. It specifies CASLWGAGETQYF.

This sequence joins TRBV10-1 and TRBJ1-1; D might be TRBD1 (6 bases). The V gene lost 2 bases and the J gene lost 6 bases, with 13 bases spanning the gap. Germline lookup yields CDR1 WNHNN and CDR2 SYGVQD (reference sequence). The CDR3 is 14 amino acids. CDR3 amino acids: CASSETGWDAEAFF. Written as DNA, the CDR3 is TGCGCCAGCAGTGAGACAGGGTGGGACGCTGAAGCTTTCTTT.

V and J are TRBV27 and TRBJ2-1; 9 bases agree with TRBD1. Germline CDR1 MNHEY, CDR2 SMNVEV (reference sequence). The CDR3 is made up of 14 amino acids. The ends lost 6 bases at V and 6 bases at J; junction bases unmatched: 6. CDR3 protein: CASSEGQGSNEQFF. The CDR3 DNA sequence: TGTGCCAGCAGCGAAGGACAGGGGAGCAATGAGCAGTTCTTC.